This T cell receptor beta chain was observed in a study of beta chain features in type 1 diabetes. The study's findings and limits: Patients with type 1 diabetes showed fewer VDJ junction insertions and more deletions. People with Type 1 diabetes carried modestly yet significantly shorter TCRB CDR3s in all four CD4+ subsets.

Trimming took 4 bases from V and 3 from J; bases not matched to a gene: 3. The CDR3 contains 15 residues. Germline V gene data show CDR1 as SGHAT and CDR2 as FQDESV (reference sequence). Sequencing targeted expressed TCRB transcripts, as all isolated RNA had been reverse transcribed. Assay: immunoSEQ multiplex PCR; the TCRdb copy retains only in-frame clones and omits some. The table has some 150,000 clones, 11% seen once. In this sample, this clone turned up a few times. Its specificity is not known. The authors sorted CD4+ naive, central memory, regulatory and stem cell-like memory cells via CD45RO/CCR7/CD25/CD127/CD95/CD27.

The sample comprised central memory CD4+ T cells from blood. This rearrangement joins TRBV11-1 to TRBJ2-3; 11 positions agree with TRBD2. This TCR came from a man between 18 and 35 years old in good health. The CDR3 region is CASSSSSGRTDTQYF. As DNA, the CDR3 is TGTGCCAGCAGCTCTTCTAGCGGGAGGACAGATACGCAGTATTTT.